These T cell receptor beta chains were read from a single sample in a study of shared clonotypes between healthy human individuals. The table came from immunoSEQ multiplex PCR; TCRdb's copy has only in-frame clones and leaves some out. The table includes roughly 720,000 clones, about 92% detected once. Sample: memory CD8+ T cells from PBMCs. These receptors came from a young man in good health. Some clones in this sample may be carry-over from other donors' samples. Both conserved end residues are part of each CDR3. The D gene is left open where the match is weak. Clone size is not always given. Where it is, it says once, few, many or a class for expanded clones.

v_gene	j_gene	d_gene	abundance	len	CDR3aa	CDR3nt
TRBV5-1	TRBJ2-1	.	.	12	CASSLAGGEQFF	TGCGCCAGCAGCTTGGCCGGGGGAGAGCAGTTCTTC
TRBV7-9	TRBJ1-2	.	many	15	CASSPAHTAGYGYTF	TGTGCCAGCAGCCCGGCCCACACCGCAGGGTATGGCTACACCTTC
TRBV5-1	TRBJ1-1	.	.	14	CASSLAGTNTEAFF	TGCGCCAGCAGCTTGGCCGGGACGAACACTGAAGCTTTCTTT
TRBV9	TRBJ2-7	.	.	14	CASSAQLSPEEQYF	TGTGCCAGCAGCGCCCAGCTTAGTCCCGAGGAGCAGTACTTC
TRBV27	TRBJ1-5	.	.	13	CASRAVGGQPQHF	TGTGCCAGCAGGGCCGTCGGTGGACAGCCCCAGCATTTT
TRBV7-9	TRBJ2-3	TRBD2	.	16	CASSFSDSGGPDTQYF	TGTGCCAGCAGCTTCAGTGATAGCGGGGGCCCAGATACGCAGTATTTT
TRBV4-1	TRBJ2-2	TRBD1	.	15	CASSQPGQGHGELFF	TGCGCCAGCAGCCAACCTGGACAGGGTCACGGGGAGCTGTTTTTT
TRBV4-2	TRBJ2-7	TRBD2	.	17	CASSPSISGRLSYEQYF	TGTGCCAGCAGCCCGAGTATTAGCGGGAGGCTCTCCTACGAGCAGTACTTC
TRBV11-2	TRBJ1-1	.	.	12	CASSQGGAEAFF	TGTGCCAGCAGCCAAGGGGGGGCTGAAGCTTTCTTT
TRBV6-1	TRBJ1-4	.	few	14	CASSGVSLNEKLFF	TGTGCCAGCAGTGGGGTCTCGTTAAATGAAAAACTGTTTTTT
TRBV7-8	TRBJ2-1	.	.	14	CASIGLSSYNEQFF	TGTGCCAGCATAGGACTAAGCTCCTACAATGAGCAGTTCTTC
TRBV6-6	TRBJ2-3	.	.	13	CASRPLGRSTQYF	TGTGCCAGCAGGCCACTCGGACGGAGTACGCAGTATTTT
TRBV19	TRBJ2-3	TRBD2	.	16	CASSIFGLANTDTQYF	TGTGCCAGTAGTATCTTTGGACTAGCGAACACAGATACGCAGTATTTT
TRBV5-6	TRBJ2-7	.	.	13	CASSLEGIYEQYF	TGTGCCAGCAGCCTAGAAGGAATCTACGAGCAGTACTTC
TRBV25-1	TRBJ1-2	TRBD1	once	11	CGAGGSYGYTF	TGTGGAGCAGGGGGCAGCTATGGCTACACCTTC
TRBV6-5	TRBJ2-5	TRBD1	.	14	CASSFTGGVETQYF	TGTGCCAGCAGTTTTACAGGGGGCGTAGAGACCCAGTACTTC
TRBV11-1	TRBJ2-7	TRBD1	.	15	CASSLAGRGQDEQYF	TGTGCCAGCAGCTTAGCGGGACGGGGACAGGACGAGCAGTACTTC
TRBV27	TRBJ2-7	.	.	15	CASSLSGVGGYEQYF	TGTGCCAGCAGTTTATCCGGGGTTGGGGGATACGAGCAGTACTTC
TRBV5-5	TRBJ1-4	.	.	13	CASSSGGALGLFF	TGTGCCAGCAGCTCCGGCGGGGCCTTGGGACTGTTTTTT
TRBV11-2	TRBJ2-5	TRBD2	.	17	CASSSGDSSGRYETQYF	TGTGCCAGCAGCTCAGGAGATTCTAGCGGGAGGTACGAGACCCAGTACTTC
TRBV16	TRBJ2-1	.	.	16	CASSSVRRTAYNEQFF	TGTGCCAGCAGCAGTGTGCGGAGGACCGCCTACAATGAGCAGTTCTTC
TRBV30	TRBJ2-3	TRBD1	once	17	CAWSVNPRDRSTDTQYF	TGTGCCTGGAGTGTAAATCCCCGGGACAGGAGCACAGATACGCAGTATTTT
TRBV6-1	TRBJ2-1	TRBD2	.	20	CASSDDPIAVAGRAYNEQFF	TGTGCCAGCAGTGATGACCCCATCGCTGTAGCGGGCCGGGCCTACAATGAGCAGTTCTTC
TRBV2	TRBJ2-1	TRBD2	once	15	CASSPVTSANNEQFF	TGTGCCAGCAGTCCTGTGACTAGCGCAAACAATGAGCAGTTCTTC
TRBV10-3	TRBJ2-1	.	once	14	CAISESKRRDGQFF	TGTGCCATCAGTGAGTCGAAGCGGCGGGACGGGCAGTTCTTC
TRBV13	TRBJ2-3	TRBD2	.	13	CASSFFGGDTQYF	TGTGCCAGCAGCTTCTTCGGGGGGGATACGCAGTATTTT
TRBV9	TRBJ2-7	.	.	14	CASSVSGVSDEQYF	TGTGCCAGCAGCGTAAGTGGGGTTTCGGACGAGCAGTACTTC
TRBV7-9	TRBJ1-2	.	.	14	CASSLRTSNYGYTF	TGTGCCAGCAGCTTACGGACAAGTAACTATGGCTACACCTTC
TRBV6-5	TRBJ1-1	.	.	13	CASSLGGNTEAFF	TGTGCCAGCAGCCTAGGGGGAAACACTGAAGCTTTCTTT
TRBV15	TRBJ1-5	.	.	14	CATKDPWGNQPQHF	TGTGCCACCAAGGACCCGTGGGGCAATCAGCCCCAGCATTTT
TRBV7-2	TRBJ2-3	.	.	18	CASSLSLLVGARPDTQYF	TGTGCCAGCAGCTTATCCCTCCTGGTGGGAGCCCGTCCAGATACGCAGTATTTT
TRBV28	TRBJ1-1	.	once	14	CASSPQVNEAEAFF	TGTGCCAGCAGCCCACAGGTTAACGAAGCTGAAGCTTTCTTT
TRBV5-4	TRBJ2-7	.	.	16	CASSPGTVSGYYEQYF	TGTGCCAGCAGCCCGGGGACAGTTAGCGGCTACTACGAGCAGTACTTC
TRBV9	TRBJ2-1	TRBD2	.	18	CASSATELLAGKFNEQFF	TGTGCCAGCAGCGCAACCGAACTGCTAGCGGGGAAATTTAATGAGCAGTTCTTC
TRBV28	TRBJ2-3	.	.	17	CASSFYRGGRSTDTQYF	TGTGCCAGCAGTTTTTATCGGGGCGGGCGCAGCACAGATACGCAGTATTTT
TRBV10-3	TRBJ2-1	.	.	11	CAISPDWEQFF	TGTGCCATCAGCCCGGACTGGGAGCAGTTCTTC
TRBV29-1	TRBJ1-2	TRBD1	.	14	CSAAGADREYGYTF	TGCAGCGCCGCGGGAGCGGACAGGGAATATGGCTACACCTTC
TRBV6-6	TRBJ2-2	TRBD1	.	14	CASWDRRNTGELFF	TGTGCCAGCTGGGACAGACGGAACACCGGGGAGCTGTTTTTT
TRBV7-8	TRBJ1-3	.	.	13	CASSPTGGNTIYF	TGTGCCAGCAGCCCCACGGGGGGAAACACCATATATTTT
TRBV29-1	TRBJ1-5	.	.	14	CSLTNARIDQPQHF	TGCAGCCTAACGAACGCGAGGATTGATCAGCCCCAGCATTTT
TRBV2	TRBJ2-3	.	.	14	CASSELQDTDTQYF	TGTGCCAGCAGTGAATTACAGGACACAGATACGCAGTATTTT
TRBV5-1	TRBJ2-1	TRBD2	.	16	CASRGVGTSGNNEQFF	TGCGCCAGCAGGGGTGTCGGGACTAGCGGAAACAATGAGCAGTTCTTC